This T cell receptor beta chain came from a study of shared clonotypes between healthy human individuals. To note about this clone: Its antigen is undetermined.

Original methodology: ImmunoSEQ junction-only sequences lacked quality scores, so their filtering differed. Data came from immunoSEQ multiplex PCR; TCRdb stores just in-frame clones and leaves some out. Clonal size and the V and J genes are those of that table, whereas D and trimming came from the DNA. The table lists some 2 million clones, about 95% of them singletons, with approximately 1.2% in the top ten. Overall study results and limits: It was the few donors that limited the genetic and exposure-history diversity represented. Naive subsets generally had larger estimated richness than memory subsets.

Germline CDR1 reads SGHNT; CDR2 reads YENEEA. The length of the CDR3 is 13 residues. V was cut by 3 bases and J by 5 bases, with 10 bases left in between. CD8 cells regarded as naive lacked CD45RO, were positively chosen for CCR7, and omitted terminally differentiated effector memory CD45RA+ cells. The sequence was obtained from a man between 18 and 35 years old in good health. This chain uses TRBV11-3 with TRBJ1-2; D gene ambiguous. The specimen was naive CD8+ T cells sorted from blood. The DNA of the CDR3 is TGTGCCAGCAGCTTGGACGGAGGGTATGGCTACACCTTC. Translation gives CASSLDGGYGYTF.